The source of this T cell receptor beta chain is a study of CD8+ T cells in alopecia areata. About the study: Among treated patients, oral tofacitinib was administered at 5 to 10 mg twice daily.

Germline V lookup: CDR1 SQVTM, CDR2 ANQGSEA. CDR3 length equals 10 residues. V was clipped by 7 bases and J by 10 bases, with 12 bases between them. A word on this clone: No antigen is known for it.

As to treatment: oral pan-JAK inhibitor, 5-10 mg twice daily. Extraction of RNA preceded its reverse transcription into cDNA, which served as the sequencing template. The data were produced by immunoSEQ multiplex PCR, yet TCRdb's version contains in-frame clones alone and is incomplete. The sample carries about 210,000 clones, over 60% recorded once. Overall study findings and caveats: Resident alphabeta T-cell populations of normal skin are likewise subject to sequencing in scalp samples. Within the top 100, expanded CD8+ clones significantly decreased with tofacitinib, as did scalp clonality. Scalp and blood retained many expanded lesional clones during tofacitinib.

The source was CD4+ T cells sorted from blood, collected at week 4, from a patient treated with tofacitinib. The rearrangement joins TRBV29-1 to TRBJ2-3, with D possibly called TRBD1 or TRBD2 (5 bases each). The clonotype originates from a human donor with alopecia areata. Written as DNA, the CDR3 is TGCAGCGGAAGGGACGTAGCGCAGTATTTT. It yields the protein CSGRDVAQYF.